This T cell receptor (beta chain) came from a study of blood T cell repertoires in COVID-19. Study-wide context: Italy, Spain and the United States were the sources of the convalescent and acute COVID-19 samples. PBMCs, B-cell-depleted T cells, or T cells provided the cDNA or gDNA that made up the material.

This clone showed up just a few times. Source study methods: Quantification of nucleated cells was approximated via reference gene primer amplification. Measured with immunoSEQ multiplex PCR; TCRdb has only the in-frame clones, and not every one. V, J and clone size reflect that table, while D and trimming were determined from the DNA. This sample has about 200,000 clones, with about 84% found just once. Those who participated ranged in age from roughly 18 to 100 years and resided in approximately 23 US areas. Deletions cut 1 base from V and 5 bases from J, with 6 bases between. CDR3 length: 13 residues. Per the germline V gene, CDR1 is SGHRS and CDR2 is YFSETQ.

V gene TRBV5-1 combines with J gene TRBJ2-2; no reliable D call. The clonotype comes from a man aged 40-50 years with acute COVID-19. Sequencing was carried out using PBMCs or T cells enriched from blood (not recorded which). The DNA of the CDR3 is TGCGCCAGCAGCTTGTTTGAGACCGGGGAGCTGTTTTTT. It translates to CASSLFETGELFF.